This T cell receptor beta chain stems from a study of blood T cell repertoires in COVID-19. TCRdb's table, derived via immunoSEQ multiplex PCR, lists solely in-frame clones and lacks some. The sample includes about 480,000 clones, less than 90% seen only once; the top ten take 7.5% to 9.5%. Germline loops: CDR1 SGHRS, CDR2 YFSETQ. The V gene lost 2 bases and the J gene lost 7 bases, with 18 bases spanning the gap. The CDR3 contains 15 residues. The chain carries TRBV5-1 and TRBJ1-1; possibly TRBD1 for D (5 bases). The source of this sequence is a woman between 45 and 65 years old with COVID-19, enrolled during active disease. The specimen sequenced was peripheral blood. CDR3 in amino acids: CASSFTGTLALEAFF. The CDR3 nucleotides read TGCGCCAGCAGCTTTACTGGGACCCTAGCGCTTGAAGCTTTCTTT.